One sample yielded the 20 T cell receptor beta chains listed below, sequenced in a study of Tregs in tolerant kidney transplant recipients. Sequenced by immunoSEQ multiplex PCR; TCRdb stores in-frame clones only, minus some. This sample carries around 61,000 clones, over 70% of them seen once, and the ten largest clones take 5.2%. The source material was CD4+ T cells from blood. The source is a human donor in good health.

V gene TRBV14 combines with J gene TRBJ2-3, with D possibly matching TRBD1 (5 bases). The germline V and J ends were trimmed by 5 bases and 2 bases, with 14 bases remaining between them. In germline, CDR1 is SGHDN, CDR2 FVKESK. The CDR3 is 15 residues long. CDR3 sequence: CASSFRSGITDTQYF. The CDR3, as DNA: TGTGCCAGCAGCTTCCGATCAGGGATCACAGATACGCAGTATTTT.

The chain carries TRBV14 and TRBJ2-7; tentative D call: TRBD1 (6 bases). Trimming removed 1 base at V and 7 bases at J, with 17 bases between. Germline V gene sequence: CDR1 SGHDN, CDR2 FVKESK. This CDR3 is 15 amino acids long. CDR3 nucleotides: TGTGCCAGCAGCCAAGGTCTGCCAGGGGTCCGGGAGCAGTACTTC. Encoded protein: CASSQGLPGVREQYF.

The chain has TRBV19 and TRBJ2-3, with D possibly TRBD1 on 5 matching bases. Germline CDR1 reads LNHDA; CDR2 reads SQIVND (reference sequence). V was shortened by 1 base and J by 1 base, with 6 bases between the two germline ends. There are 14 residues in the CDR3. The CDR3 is CASSIGRGTDTQYF. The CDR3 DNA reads TGTGCCAGTAGTATAGGCAGGGGCACAGATACGCAGTATTTT.

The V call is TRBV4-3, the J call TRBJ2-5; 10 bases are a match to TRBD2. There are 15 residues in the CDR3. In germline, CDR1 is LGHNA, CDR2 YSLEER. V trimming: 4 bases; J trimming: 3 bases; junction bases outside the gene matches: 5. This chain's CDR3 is CASSRRLAGEETQYF. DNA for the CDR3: TGCGCCAGCAGCCGGAGGCTAGCGGGGGAAGAGACCCAGTACTTC.

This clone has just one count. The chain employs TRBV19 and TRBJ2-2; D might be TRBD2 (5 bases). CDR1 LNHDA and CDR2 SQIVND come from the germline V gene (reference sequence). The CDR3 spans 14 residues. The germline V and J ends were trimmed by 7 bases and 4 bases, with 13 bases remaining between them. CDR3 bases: TGTGCCAGTAATGGGGTCCGGGGCACCGGGGAGCTGTTTTTT. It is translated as CASNGVRGTGELFF.

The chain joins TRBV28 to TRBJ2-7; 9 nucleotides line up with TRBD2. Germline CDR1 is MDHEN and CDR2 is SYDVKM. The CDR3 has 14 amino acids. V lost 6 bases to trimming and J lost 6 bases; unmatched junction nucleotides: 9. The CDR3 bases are TGTGCCAGCAGGCTAGCGGGACTCCTAACCGAGCAGTACTTC. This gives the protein CASRLAGLLTEQYF.

CDR3 coding DNA: TGTGCCAGCAGTGAAGCGCGGGGGCTACGGGGGCTAAACACCGGGGAGCTGTTTTTT. Residues: CASSEARGLRGLNTGELFF. This chain connects TRBV6-1 to TRBJ2-2, with a weak D call TRBD2 (7 bases). This CDR3 contains 19 residues. V lost 0 bases, J lost 2 bases, and 19 bases lay in between. The germline CDR1 and CDR2 sequences are MNHNS and SASEGT.

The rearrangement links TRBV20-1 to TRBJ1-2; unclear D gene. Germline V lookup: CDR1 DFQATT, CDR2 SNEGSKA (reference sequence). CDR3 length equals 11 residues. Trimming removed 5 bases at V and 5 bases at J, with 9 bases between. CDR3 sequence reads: CSAAPQYGYTF. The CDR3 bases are TGCAGTGCTGCCCCCCAATATGGCTACACCTTC.

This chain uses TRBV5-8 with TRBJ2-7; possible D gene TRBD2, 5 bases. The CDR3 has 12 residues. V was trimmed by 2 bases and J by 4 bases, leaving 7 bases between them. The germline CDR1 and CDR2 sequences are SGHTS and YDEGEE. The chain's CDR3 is CASSFTGYEQYF. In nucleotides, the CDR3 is TGTGCCAGCAGCTTCACGGGGTACGAGCAGTACTTC.

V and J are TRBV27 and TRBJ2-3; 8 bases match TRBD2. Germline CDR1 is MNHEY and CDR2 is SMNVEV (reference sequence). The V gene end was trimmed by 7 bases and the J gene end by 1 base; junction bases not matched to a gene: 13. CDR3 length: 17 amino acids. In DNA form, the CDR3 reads TGTGCCAGCACCACGTCTTCTCAAGCGGGGGGCACAGATACGCAGTATTTT. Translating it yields CASTTSSQAGGTDTQYF.

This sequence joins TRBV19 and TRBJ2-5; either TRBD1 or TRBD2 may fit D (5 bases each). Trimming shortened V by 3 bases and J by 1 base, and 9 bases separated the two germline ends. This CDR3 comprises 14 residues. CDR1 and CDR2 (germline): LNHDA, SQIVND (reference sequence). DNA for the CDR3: TGTGCCAGTAGTATGGGGACGATCCAAGAGACCCAGTACTTC. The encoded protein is CASSMGTIQETQYF.

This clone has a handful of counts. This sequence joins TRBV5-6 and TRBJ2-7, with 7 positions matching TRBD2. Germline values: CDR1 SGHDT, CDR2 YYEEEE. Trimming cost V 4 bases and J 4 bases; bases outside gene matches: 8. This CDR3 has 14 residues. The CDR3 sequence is CASSLSSGIYEQYF. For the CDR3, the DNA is TGTGCCAGCAGCCTTTCTAGCGGAATATACGAGCAGTACTTC.

CDR3 coding DNA: TGTGCCAGCAGCCGGGGACAGGGGTTTCCGGATGAGCAGTTCTTC. Amino acid sequence: CASSRGQGFPDEQFF. The chain employs TRBV7-2 and TRBJ2-1; 10 bases fit TRBD1. CDR1 is SGHTA, CDR2 FQGNSA, per germline. With V trimmed by 5 bases and J by 8 bases, 9 bases remained unmatched. The CDR3 extends over 15 amino acids.

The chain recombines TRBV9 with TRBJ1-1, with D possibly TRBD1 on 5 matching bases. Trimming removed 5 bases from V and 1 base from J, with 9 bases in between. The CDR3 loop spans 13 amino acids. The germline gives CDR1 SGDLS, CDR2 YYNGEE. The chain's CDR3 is CASSGDGNTEAFF. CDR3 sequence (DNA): TGTGCCAGCAGTGGGGACGGGAACACTGAAGCTTTCTTT.

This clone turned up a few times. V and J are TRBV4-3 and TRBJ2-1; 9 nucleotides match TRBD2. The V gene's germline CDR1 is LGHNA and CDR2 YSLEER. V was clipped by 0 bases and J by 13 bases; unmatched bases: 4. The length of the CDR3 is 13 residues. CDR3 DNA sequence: TGCGCCAGCAGCCAAGATCGGGGACTAGCACAGTTCTTC. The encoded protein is CASSQDRGLAQFF.

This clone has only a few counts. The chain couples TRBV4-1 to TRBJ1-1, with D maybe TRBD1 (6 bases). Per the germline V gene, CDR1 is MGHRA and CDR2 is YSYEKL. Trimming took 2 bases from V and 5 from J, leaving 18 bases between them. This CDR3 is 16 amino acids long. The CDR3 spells CASSQIFSPGATEAFF. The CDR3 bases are TGCGCCAGCAGCCAAATTTTTTCCCCGGGGGCAACTGAAGCTTTCTTT.

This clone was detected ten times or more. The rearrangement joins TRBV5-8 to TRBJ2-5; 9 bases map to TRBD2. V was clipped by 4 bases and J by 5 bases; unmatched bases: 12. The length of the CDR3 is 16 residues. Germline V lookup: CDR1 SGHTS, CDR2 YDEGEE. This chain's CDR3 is CASSHRGGRGGETQYF. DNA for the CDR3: TGTGCCAGCAGCCATCGAGGCGGGAGGGGTGGGGAGACCCAGTACTTC.

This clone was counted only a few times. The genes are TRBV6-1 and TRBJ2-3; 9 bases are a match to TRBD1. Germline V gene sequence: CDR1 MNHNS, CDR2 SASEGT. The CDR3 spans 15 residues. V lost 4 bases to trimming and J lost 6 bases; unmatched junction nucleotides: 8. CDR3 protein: CASSVNRGRMDTQYF. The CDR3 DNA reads TGTGCCAGCAGTGTGAACAGGGGGCGGATGGATACGCAGTATTTT.

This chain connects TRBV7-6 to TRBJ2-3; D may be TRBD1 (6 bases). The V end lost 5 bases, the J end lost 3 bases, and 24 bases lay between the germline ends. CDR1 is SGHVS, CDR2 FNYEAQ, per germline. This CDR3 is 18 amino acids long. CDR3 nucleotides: TGTGCCAGCAGCCCACTACAGGGTGACAGGCGACGGACAGATACGCAGTATTTT. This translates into CASSPLQGDRRRTDTQYF.

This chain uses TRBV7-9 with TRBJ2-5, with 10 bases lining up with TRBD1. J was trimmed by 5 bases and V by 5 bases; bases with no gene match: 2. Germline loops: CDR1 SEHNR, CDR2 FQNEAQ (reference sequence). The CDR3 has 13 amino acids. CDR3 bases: TGTGCCAGCAGCCCGGGACAGGGGGAGACCCAGTACTTC. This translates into CASSPGQGETQYF.